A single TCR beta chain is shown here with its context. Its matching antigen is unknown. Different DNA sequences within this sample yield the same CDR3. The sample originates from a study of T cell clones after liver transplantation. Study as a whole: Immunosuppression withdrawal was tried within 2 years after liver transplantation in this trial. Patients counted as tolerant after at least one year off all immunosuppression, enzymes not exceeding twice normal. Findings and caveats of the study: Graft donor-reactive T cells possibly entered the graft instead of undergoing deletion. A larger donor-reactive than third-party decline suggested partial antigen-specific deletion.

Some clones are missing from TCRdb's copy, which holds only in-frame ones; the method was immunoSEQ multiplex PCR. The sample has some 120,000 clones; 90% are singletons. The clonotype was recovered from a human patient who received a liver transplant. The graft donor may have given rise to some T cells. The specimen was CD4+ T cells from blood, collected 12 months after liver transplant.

The CDR3 is CSVETSTDTQYF. In DNA form, the CDR3 reads TGCAGCGTTGAAACGAGCACAGATACGCAGTATTTT. This chain uses TRBV29-1 with TRBJ2-3; D unclear. The CDR3 loop spans 12 amino acids. Germline assignment: CDR1 SQVTM and CDR2 ANQGSEA. Trimming shortened V by 2 bases and J by 0 bases, and 3 bases separated the two germline ends.